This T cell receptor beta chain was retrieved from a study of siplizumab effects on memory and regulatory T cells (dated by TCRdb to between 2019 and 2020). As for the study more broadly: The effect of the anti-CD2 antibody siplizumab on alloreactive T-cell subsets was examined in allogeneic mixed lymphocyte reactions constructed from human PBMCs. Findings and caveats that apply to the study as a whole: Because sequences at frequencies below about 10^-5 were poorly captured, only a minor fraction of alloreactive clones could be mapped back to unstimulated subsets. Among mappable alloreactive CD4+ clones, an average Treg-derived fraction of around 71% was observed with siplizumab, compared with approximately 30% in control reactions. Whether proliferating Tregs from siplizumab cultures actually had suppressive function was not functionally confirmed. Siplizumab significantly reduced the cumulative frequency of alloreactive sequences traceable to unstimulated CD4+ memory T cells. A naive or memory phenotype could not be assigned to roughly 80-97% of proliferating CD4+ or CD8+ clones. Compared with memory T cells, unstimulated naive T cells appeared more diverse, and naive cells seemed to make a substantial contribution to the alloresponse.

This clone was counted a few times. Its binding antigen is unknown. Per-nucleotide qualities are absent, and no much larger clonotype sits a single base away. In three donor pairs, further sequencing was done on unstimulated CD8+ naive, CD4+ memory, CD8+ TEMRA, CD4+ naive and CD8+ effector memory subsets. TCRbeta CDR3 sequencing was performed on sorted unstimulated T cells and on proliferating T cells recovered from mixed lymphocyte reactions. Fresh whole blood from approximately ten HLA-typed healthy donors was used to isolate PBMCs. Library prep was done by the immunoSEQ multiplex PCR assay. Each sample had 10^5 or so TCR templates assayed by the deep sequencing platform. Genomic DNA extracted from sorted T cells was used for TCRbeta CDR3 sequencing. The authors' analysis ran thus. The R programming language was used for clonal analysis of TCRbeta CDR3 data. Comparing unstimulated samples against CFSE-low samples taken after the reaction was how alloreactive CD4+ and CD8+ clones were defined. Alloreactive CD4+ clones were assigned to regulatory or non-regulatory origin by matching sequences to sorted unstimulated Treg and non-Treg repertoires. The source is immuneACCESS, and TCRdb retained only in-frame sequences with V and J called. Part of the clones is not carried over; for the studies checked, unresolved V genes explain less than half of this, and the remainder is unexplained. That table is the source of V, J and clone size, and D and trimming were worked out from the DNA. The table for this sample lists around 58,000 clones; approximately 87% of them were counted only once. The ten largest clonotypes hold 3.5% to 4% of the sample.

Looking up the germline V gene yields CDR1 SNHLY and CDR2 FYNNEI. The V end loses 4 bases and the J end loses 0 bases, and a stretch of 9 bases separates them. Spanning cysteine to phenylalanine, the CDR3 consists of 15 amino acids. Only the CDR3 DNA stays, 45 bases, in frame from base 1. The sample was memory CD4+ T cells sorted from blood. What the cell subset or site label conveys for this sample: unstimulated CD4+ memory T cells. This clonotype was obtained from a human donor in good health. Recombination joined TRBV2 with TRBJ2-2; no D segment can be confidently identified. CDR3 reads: CASSAAYANTGELFF. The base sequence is TGTGCCAGCAGTGCGGCCTACGCGAACACCGGGGAGCTGTTTTTT.